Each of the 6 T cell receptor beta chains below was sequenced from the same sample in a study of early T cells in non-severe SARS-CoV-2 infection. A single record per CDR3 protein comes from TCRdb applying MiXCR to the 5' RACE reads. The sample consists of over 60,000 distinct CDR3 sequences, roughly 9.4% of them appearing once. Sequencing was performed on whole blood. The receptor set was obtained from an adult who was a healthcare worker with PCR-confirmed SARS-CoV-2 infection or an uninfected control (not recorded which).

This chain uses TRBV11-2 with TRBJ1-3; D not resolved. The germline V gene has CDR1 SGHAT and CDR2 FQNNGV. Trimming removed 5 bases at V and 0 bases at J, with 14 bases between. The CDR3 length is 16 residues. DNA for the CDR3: TGTGCCAGCAGCCCTTTGGGGAGCAGCTCTGGAAACACCATATATTTT. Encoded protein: CASSPLGSSSGNTIYF.

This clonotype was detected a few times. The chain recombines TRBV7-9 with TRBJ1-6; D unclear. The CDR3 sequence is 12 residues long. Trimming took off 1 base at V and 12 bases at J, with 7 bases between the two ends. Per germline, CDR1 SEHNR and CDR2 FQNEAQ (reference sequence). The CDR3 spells CASSLDAGPLHF. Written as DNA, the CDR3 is TGTGCCAGCAGCTTAGATGCAGGACCCCTCCACTTT.

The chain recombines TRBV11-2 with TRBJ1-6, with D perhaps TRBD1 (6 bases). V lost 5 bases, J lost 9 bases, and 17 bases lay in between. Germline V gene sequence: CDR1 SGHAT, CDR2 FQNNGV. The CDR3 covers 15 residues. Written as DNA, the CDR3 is TGTGCCAGCAGCCCCCTGCGGCAGGGGAGTTCACCCCTCCACTTT. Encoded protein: CASSPLRQGSSPLHF.

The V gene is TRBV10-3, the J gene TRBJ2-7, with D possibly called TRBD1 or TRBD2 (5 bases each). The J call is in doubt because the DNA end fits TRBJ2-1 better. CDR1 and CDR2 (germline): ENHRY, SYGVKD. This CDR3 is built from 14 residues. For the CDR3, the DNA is TGTGCCATCAGGGGGACCAACAGCTCCTACGAGCAGTTCTTC. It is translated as CAIRGTNSSYEQFF.

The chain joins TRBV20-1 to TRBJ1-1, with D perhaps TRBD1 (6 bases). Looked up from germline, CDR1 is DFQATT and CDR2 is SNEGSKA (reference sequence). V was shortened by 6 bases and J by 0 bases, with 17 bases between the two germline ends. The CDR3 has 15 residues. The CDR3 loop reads CSADRLNAMNTEAFF. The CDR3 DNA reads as TGCAGTGCAGACAGGTTGAACGCTATGAACACTGAAGCTTTCTTT.

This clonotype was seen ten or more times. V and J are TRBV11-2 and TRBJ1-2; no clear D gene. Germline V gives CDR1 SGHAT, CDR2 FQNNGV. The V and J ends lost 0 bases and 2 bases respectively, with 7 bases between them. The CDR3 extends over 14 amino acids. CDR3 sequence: CASSLDGPNYGYTF. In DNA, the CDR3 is TGTGCCAGCAGCTTAGACGGACCGAACTATGGCTACACCTTC.